Below are 2 T cell receptor beta chains sequenced from a single sample in a study of control samples from healthy donors and cancer patients. Measured with immunoSEQ multiplex PCR; TCRdb has only the in-frame clones, and not every one. The data hold just over 150,000 clones, with 85% to 95% observed a single time. Sequencing was performed on blood. These receptors originate from a woman between 40 and 50 years old in good health.

The V call is TRBV6-5, the J call TRBJ1-1; possibly TRBD1 for D (5 bases). CDR1 is MNHEY and CDR2 is SVGAGI in the germline V gene. The V end lost 5 bases, the J end lost 2 bases, and 12 bases lay between the germline ends. This CDR3 is 14 amino acids long. DNA for the CDR3: TGTGCCAGCAGTCCTGGGGCCATAAACACTGAAGCTTTCTTT. Amino acid sequence: CASSPGAINTEAFF.

The chain carries TRBV5-1 and TRBJ1-3; 7 positions match TRBD1. The trim removed 4 bases at V and 3 bases at J, leaving 4 bases unmatched. This CDR3 spans 14 amino acids. Germline V gene sequence: CDR1 SGHRS, CDR2 YFSETQ. The CDR3 loop is CASSQGDVGNTIYF. CDR3 bases: TGCGCCAGCAGCCAGGGGGACGTTGGAAACACCATATATTTT. The entire variable domain, with the rest obtained from reference TRBV5-1 and TRBJ1-3, is as follows: KAGVTQTPRYLIKTRGQQVTLSCSPISGHRSVSWYQQTPGQGLQFLFEYFSETQRNKGNFPGRFSGRQFSNSRSEMNVSTLELGDSALYLCASSQGDVGNTIYFGEGSWLTVV.